Listed here is a single T cell receptor (beta chain). This clonotype was counted only a few times. No antigen is known for it. Per-nucleotide qualities are absent, and no much larger clonotype sits a single base away. The V and J ends are trimmed by 6 bases and 5 bases, leaving 10 bases between them. The CDR3 spans 13 residues, from the cysteine through the phenylalanine. This entry keeps only the CDR3 DNA: 39 bases, framed from base 1. CDR1 and CDR2, looked up from the germline V gene, are SGHTA and FQGNSA. Library preparation used RT-PCR. TCRdb names Illumina HiSeq 2500 as the instrument used. TCRdb reran the public reads through fastp at Q25 and MiXCR, keeping productive beta chains. Every distinct CDR3 protein forms one entry, paired with its most common genes and DNA. Counted in this sample were 490,000 or so distinct CDR3 sequences; approximately 7.7% of them appeared once. The ten largest clonotypes hold over 10% of the sample.

The entry originates in a study of response to subunit inactivated influenza vaccine (dated by TCRdb to 2017 to 2018). Context from the whole study: Deep quantitative profiling of the T cell receptor repertoire was used in the study to follow responses to a trivalent subunit inactivated influenza vaccine.

The paper's findings and limits, for the study overall: It was suggested by the authors that each seasonal influenza vaccination may recruit only a limited number of new T cells.

Specimen: PBMCs from blood, collected less than 25 months after vaccination. Recombination linked TRBV7-2 to TRBJ2-2; TRBD1 is possibly the D segment (6 matching bases). The clonotype comes from a man aged 50-75 years who received an inactivated influenza vaccine. Donor details come from another sample of the same person, matched by shared clones. This receptor carries the CDR3 CASRADRTGELFF. The base sequence is TGTGCCAGCAGGGCCGACAGGACCGGGGAGCTGTTTTTT.